These 24 T cell receptor beta chains were all obtained from the same sample, sequenced in a study of Ad26.COV2.S vaccination and SARS-CoV-2 variants. The data were produced by immunoSEQ multiplex PCR, yet TCRdb's version contains in-frame clones alone and is incomplete. Of 440,000 or so clones in the sample, 80% to 95% were seen once. As to treatment: 15 to 20 received Ad26.COV2.S at low or high dose, single or two shots; a few received placebo; per-sample allocation not given. Sampling took place 63 days after the first vaccine or placebo injection. The source material was peripheral blood, sampled in a trial of Ad26.COV2.S vaccine versus placebo. The receptors stem from a person aged 18-60 years who received the Ad26.COV2.S COVID-19 vaccine or a placebo.

J is TRBJ1-2 and V is TRBV7-2; 8 bases match TRBD1. CDR3 length equals 14 residues. CDR1 SGHTA and CDR2 FQGNSA come from the germline V gene. Trimming removed 5 bases from V and 7 bases from J; junction bases left unmatched: 9. The CDR3 region has the DNA TGTGCCAGCAGCCAACGACAGGGGAATTTTGGCTACACCTTC. Translating gives CASSQRQGNFGYTF.

The chain employs TRBV2 and TRBJ1-1; D not certain. Germline V lookup: CDR1 SNHLY, CDR2 FYNNEI. The germline V and J ends were trimmed by 7 bases and 0 bases, with 15 bases remaining between them. The CDR3 covers 15 residues. The CDR3 is CASTEWAIMNTEAFF. CDR3 DNA sequence: TGTGCCAGCACCGAGTGGGCAATCATGAACACTGAAGCTTTCTTT. Full variable domain (rest looked up from reference TRBV2 and TRBJ1-1): EPEVTQTPSHQVTQMGQEVILRCVPISNHLYFYWYRQILGQKVEFLVSFYNNEISEKSEIFDDQFSVERPDGSNFTLKIRSTKLEDSAMYFCASTEWAIMNTEAFFGQGTRLTVV.

For the CDR3, the DNA is TGTGCCAGTAGTATCTGGAAGGCAAGCTCCTATAATTCACCCCTCCACTTT. Protein: CASSIWKASSYNSPLHF. This chain links TRBV19 with TRBJ1-6; D is unresolved. Trimming took 3 bases from V and 0 from J, leaving 12 bases between them. Germline values: CDR1 LNHDA, CDR2 SQIVND (reference sequence). The CDR3 totals 17 residues.

The chain joins TRBV18 to TRBJ1-1; D not resolved. V lost 0 bases and J lost 4, with 9 bases in between. CDR3 length: 14 residues. In germline, CDR1 is KGHSH, CDR2 LQKENI. This chain's CDR3 is CASSPPSGSTEAFF. For the CDR3, the DNA is TGTGCCAGCTCACCACCGTCTGGGAGCACTGAAGCTTTCTTT.

The rearrangement uses TRBV2 and TRBJ1-2; D may be TRBD1 (5 bases). Trimming removed 6 bases from V and 3 bases from J, with 11 bases in between. From germline, CDR1 is SNHLY and CDR2 FYNNEI. CDR3 size: 13 residues. The CDR3 DNA reads TGTGCCAGCAGGGCGGGGGAGGACTATGGCTACACCTTC. Its translation is CASRAGEDYGYTF. Supplemented by reference TRBV2 and TRBJ1-2, the full variable domain reads EPEVTQTPSHQVTQMGQEVILRCVPISNHLYFYWYRQILGQKVEFLVSFYNNEISEKSEIFDDQFSVERPDGSNFTLKIRSTKLEDSAMYFCASRAGEDYGYTFGSGTRLTVV.

A few counts support this clone. The CDR3 sequence: CASSLLDGYTGELFF. CDR3 bases: TGTGCCAGCTCACTGCTGGACGGTTACACCGGGGAGCTGTTTTTT. The chain joins TRBV18 to TRBJ2-2, with D uncertain. The V gene's germline CDR1 is KGHSH and CDR2 LQKENI. Deletions cut 4 bases from V and 3 bases from J, with 12 bases between. The CDR3 runs 15 residues.

V and J are TRBV6-6 and TRBJ1-2, with D unclear. CDR3 length: 14 residues. The germline V gene has CDR1 MNHNY and CDR2 SVGAGI (reference sequence). Trimming removed 6 bases at V and 5 bases at J, with 16 bases between. The CDR3 DNA reads TGTGCCAGCAGCCTTGCCCGGGGTCCATATGGCTACACCTTC. Translating gives CASSLARGPYGYTF.

V is TRBV10-1 and J is TRBJ2-4; D unclear. The CDR3 totals 16 residues. Per germline, CDR1 WNHNN and CDR2 SYGVQD (reference sequence). V shed 2 bases and J shed 2 bases, with 13 bases lying between them. CDR3 bases: TGCGCCAGCAGTGAGGCACTGGGAACAACCAAAAACATTCAGTACTTC. This gives the protein CASSEALGTTKNIQYF.

This clone was seen at least ten times. CDR3 amino acids: CASSRGAGELFF. Here the CDR3 DNA reads TGTGCCAGTAGTCGCGGCGCCGGGGAGCTGTTTTTT. The rearrangement joins TRBV19 to TRBJ2-2; D not certain. The CDR3 is 12 residues long. The V end was cut by 5 bases, the J end by 6 bases, with 7 bases between. CDR1 is LNHDA and CDR2 is SQIVND in the germline V gene (reference sequence).

This clone was detected only once. This chain joins TRBV10-2 and TRBJ1-2; D might be TRBD1 (5 bases). Germline V gene sequence: CDR1 WSHSY, CDR2 SAAADI. The CDR3 is made up of 12 amino acids. The V end lost 10 bases, the J end lost 3 bases, and 12 bases lay between the germline ends. The CDR3 protein is CATRGLDYGYTF. The DNA of the CDR3 is TGCGCCACTAGGGGCCTGGACTATGGCTACACCTTC.

The chain couples TRBV27 to TRBJ2-3, with TRBD2 matching 11 bases. This CDR3 region has 15 residues. After removal of 5 bases from V and 4 bases from J, the junction contained 5 bases not matched to a gene. Looked up from germline, CDR1 is MNHEY and CDR2 is SMNVEV (reference sequence). The CDR3 DNA sequence: TGTGCCAGCAGTGCTAGCGGGGGGTTCTCAGATACGCAGTATTTT. Encoded protein: CASSASGGFSDTQYF.

This chain uses TRBV24-1 with TRBJ2-1; 9 bases line up with TRBD1. In germline, CDR1 is KGHDR, CDR2 SFDVKD. Trimming at V came to 3 bases and at J to 6 bases, leaving 8 bases not matched to a gene. The CDR3 runs 16 residues. This CDR3 is CATSDPGQGSINEQFF. The CDR3 DNA follows: TGTGCCACCAGTGATCCCGGACAGGGGTCTATCAATGAGCAGTTCTTC.

Turning to this clone: This sample includes further DNA sequences coding for the same CDR3. The V call is TRBV28, the J call TRBJ1-5; D remains ambiguous. V was trimmed by 5 bases and J by 3 bases, leaving 2 bases between them. Per germline, CDR1 MDHEN and CDR2 SYDVKM. There are 11 residues in the CDR3. The CDR3, as DNA: TGTGCCAGCAGTCTCAATCAGCCCCAGCATTTT. Translated: CASSLNQPQHF.

The chain links TRBV24-1 to TRBJ1-2; the match to TRBD1 covers 7 bases. Trimming took 3 bases from V and 8 from J; bases not matched to a gene: 5. From germline, CDR1 is KGHDR and CDR2 SFDVKD. The CDR3 consists of 13 residues. The CDR3 loop is CATSDRQGWGYTF. The CDR3 bases are TGTGCCACCAGTGATAGACAGGGCTGGGGCTACACCTTC.

This clone showed up just once. V and J are TRBV7-2 and TRBJ2-5; 13 bases match TRBD2. V shed 1 base and J 4 bases; nucleotides not matched to a gene: 6. This CDR3 is 17 amino acids long. CDR1 SGHTA and CDR2 FQGNSA come from the germline V gene. CDR3 bases: TGTGCCAGCAGCTTAGGGACTAGCGGGGGCGTAGGAGAGACCCAGTACTTC. Amino acid sequence: CASSLGTSGGVGETQYF.

This chain joins TRBV5-1 and TRBJ1-4; no definite D call. Germline CDR1 reads SGHRS; CDR2 reads YFSETQ. The CDR3 consists of 14 residues. Trimming shortened V by 7 bases and J by 0 bases, and 10 bases separated the two germline ends. CDR3 nucleotide sequence: TGCGCCAGCCGGCGCGGGGCAACTAATGAAAAACTGTTTTTT. Its translation is CASRRGATNEKLFF.

The V and J genes are TRBV7-9 and TRBJ2-4, with D hard to call. Germline-derived CDR1 and CDR2 are SEHNR and FQNEAQ (reference sequence). CDR3 length equals 18 residues. The ends were cut back, 2 bases at V and 0 bases at J, with 17 bases in the middle. DNA for the CDR3: TGTGCCAGCAGCTTATATGTTGGTGAGGCCCTAGCCAAAAACATTCAGTACTTC. It yields the protein CASSLYVGEALAKNIQYF. Supplemented by reference TRBV7-9 and TRBJ2-4, the full variable domain reads DTGVSQNPRHKITKRGQNVTFRCDPISEHNRLYWYRQTLGQGPEFLTYFQNEAQLEKSRLLSDRFSAERPKGSFSTLEIQRTEQGDSAMYLCASSLYVGEALAKNIQYFGAGTRLSVL.

The CDR3 sequence is CASSPLPVGRGSGANVLTF. The CDR3 nucleotides read TGTGCCAGCAGCCCATTACCCGTTGGACGCGGCTCTGGGGCCAACGTCCTGACTTTC. The chain uses TRBV9 and TRBJ2-6; D not certain. The V gene's germline CDR1 is SGDLS and CDR2 YYNGEE. This CDR3 comprises 19 residues. Trimming removed 4 bases at V and 0 bases at J, with 20 bases between.

A remark on this clone: Other DNA sequences of this sample code for an identical CDR3. J is TRBJ1-5 and V is TRBV30, with 7 bases lining up with TRBD1. This CDR3 is 13 amino acids long. With 3 bases clipped from V and 7 bases from J, the junction kept 6 bases outside the gene matches. Germline V lookup: CDR1 GTSNPN, CDR2 SVGIG (reference sequence). The CDR3 DNA follows: TGTGCCTGGAGCGACAGGGTGAACCAGCCCCAGCATTTT. This sequence encodes CAWSDRVNQPQHF.

The V gene is TRBV5-1, the J gene TRBJ2-1; 9 positions match TRBD1. The CDR3 is 15 residues long. The germline gives CDR1 SGHRS, CDR2 YFSETQ. J was trimmed by 9 bases and V by 4 bases; bases with no gene match: 11. The CDR3 sequence: CASSLRDRVYGEQFF. The CDR3 nucleotides are TGCGCCAGCAGCCTCCGGGACAGGGTTTATGGTGAGCAGTTCTTC.

The chain has TRBV19 and TRBJ2-7; 10 bases agree with TRBD1. Germline assignment: CDR1 LNHDA and CDR2 SQIVND (reference sequence). The trim removed 5 bases at V and 0 bases at J, leaving 1 base unmatched. This CDR3 region has 14 residues. CDR3 bases: TGTGCCAGTAGTCGGACAGGGGGCTCCTACGAGCAGTACTTC. It specifies CASSRTGGSYEQYF.

The CDR3 loop reads CASSPRQGKGGMNTEAFF. CDR3 nucleotide sequence: TGTGCCAGCTCACCACGACAGGGGAAGGGTGGGATGAACACTGAAGCTTTCTTT. This rearrangement joins TRBV18 to TRBJ1-1; TRBD1 agrees at 8 bases. With V trimmed by 1 base and J by 0 bases, 10 bases remained unmatched. CDR1 and CDR2 (germline): KGHSH, LQKENI. The CDR3 covers 18 residues.

The chain has TRBV6-5 and TRBJ2-5, with D unresolved. The ends were cut back, 4 bases at V and 2 bases at J, with 5 bases in the middle. Germline CDR1 is MNHEY and CDR2 is SVGAGI. CDR3 length equals 12 residues. The CDR3 DNA is TGTGCCAGCAGTTCCTTACAAGAGACCCAGTACTTC. This encodes CASSSLQETQYF.

This chain uses TRBV27 with TRBJ2-7, with TRBD2 matching 9 bases. The ends lost 4 bases at V and 1 base at J; junction bases unmatched: 8. This CDR3 contains 16 residues. Germline CDR1 is MNHEY and CDR2 is SMNVEV (reference sequence). CDR3 sequence: CASSSFAGGLSYEQYF. As DNA, the CDR3 is TGTGCCAGCAGTTCATTTGCGGGGGGGCTTTCCTACGAGCAGTACTTC.